The 21 T cell receptor beta chains listed next were all sequenced from one sample in a study of cytomegalovirus exposure and HLA in healthy donors. The PCR made use of 60 Vbeta and 13 Jbeta primers. TCRdb's table, derived via immunoSEQ multiplex PCR, lists solely in-frame clones and lacks some. The sample records more than 95,000 clones, about 72% being singletons. Material: PBMCs. These receptors originate from a man aged 50 to 59 in good health and CMV-seropositive.

For this clone: Other DNA sequences in this sample translate to the same CDR3. The rearrangement joins TRBV11-2 to TRBJ2-3; 11 bases line up with TRBD2. The J segment lost 6 bases and the V segment lost 1 base, leaving 0 bases of the junction unmatched. The germline V gene encodes CDR1 SGHAT and CDR2 FQNNGV. The CDR3 is 14 residues long. The CDR3 protein is CASSLVAGGDTQYF. CDR3 DNA sequence: TGTGCCAGCAGCTTAGTAGCGGGGGGGGATACGCAGTATTTT.

This sequence joins TRBV10-1 and TRBJ1-5, with unresolved D. CDR1 and CDR2 from the germline V gene are WNHNN and SYGVQD (reference sequence). Trimming removed 7 bases at V and 1 base at J, with 14 bases between. This CDR3 comprises 15 residues. The CDR3 nucleotides are TGCGCCAGCACTCCCGTACCCGCGAGCAATCAGCCCCAGCATTTT. It yields the protein CASTPVPASNQPQHF.

The rearrangement joins TRBV5-1 to TRBJ1-6; no definite D call. This CDR3 is 17 amino acids long. Trimming took 0 bases from V and 2 from J, leaving 12 bases between them. Germline V CDR1 and CDR2: SGHRS, YFSETQ. The CDR3 nucleotides are TGCGCCAGCAGCTTGGAGGGAGCTAGCACCTATAATTCACCCCTCCACTTT. Amino acid sequence: CASSLEGASTYNSPLHF.

In nucleotides, the CDR3 is TGCAGCGTTTCAACAGGGATGACAGGCTATGGCTACACCTTC. Its protein product is CSVSTGMTGYGYTF. The gene calls are TRBV29-1 and TRBJ1-2, with D perhaps TRBD1 (6 bases). Per germline, CDR1 SQVTM and CDR2 ANQGSEA. This CDR3 has 14 amino acids. V was cut by 5 bases and J by 4 bases, with 17 bases left in between.

The J gene is TRBJ1-1, the V gene TRBV19; D is uncertain. The CDR3 spans 13 residues. V was pared by 11 bases and J by 0 bases, with 13 bases between. Germline V CDR1 and CDR2: LNHDA, SQIVND (reference sequence). CDR3 DNA sequence: TGTGCCTCTACGGGGTTCATGAACACTGAAGCTTTCTTT. Translation: CASTGFMNTEAFF.

The gene calls are TRBV2 and TRBJ1-5; 8 bases are shared with TRBD1. The V segment lost 5 bases and the J segment 6 bases; nucleotides outside the gene matches: 6. The CDR3 sequence is 14 residues long. Germline CDR1 and CDR2: SNHLY and FYNNEI. The CDR3 sequence is CASSSYRGVQPQHF. The DNA for the CDR3 is TGTGCCAGCAGTTCCTACAGGGGGGTTCAGCCCCAGCATTTT.

In this sample, this clone turned up once. The chain carries TRBV18 and TRBJ2-5; 7 bases fit TRBD1. The CDR3 totals 14 residues. The V gene end was trimmed by 1 base and the J gene end by 3 bases; junction bases not matched to a gene: 2. Germline lookup yields CDR1 KGHSH and CDR2 LQKENI. CDR3 sequence: CASSPRRGKETQYF. The CDR3 DNA is TGTGCCAGCTCACCACGCAGGGGGAAAGAGACCCAGTACTTC.

V usage is TRBV6-1 and J usage is TRBJ2-7; 10 nucleotides agree with TRBD1. The CDR3 totals 13 residues. V shed 6 bases and J 3 bases; nucleotides not matched to a gene: 2. Germline V CDR1 and CDR2: MNHNS, SASEGT. The CDR3 sequence: CASSGDRGYEQYF. The DNA for the CDR3 is TGTGCCAGCAGCGGGGACAGGGGCTACGAGCAGTACTTC.

The rearrangement links TRBV6-5 to TRBJ2-7, with TRBD1 as a possible D gene (5 bases). Germline V lookup: CDR1 MNHEY, CDR2 SVGAGI. The CDR3 consists of 12 residues. Trimming took off 10 bases at V and 5 bases at J, with 15 bases between the two ends. The DNA of the CDR3 is TGTGCCACCCGACAGAACCCCCACGAGCAGTACTTC. It codes for CATRQNPHEQYF.

The gene calls are TRBV5-5 and TRBJ2-5; D is perhaps TRBD1 (6 bases). The CDR3 spans 13 residues. The germline V gene has CDR1 SGHKS and CDR2 YYEKEE (reference sequence). V shed 4 bases and J shed 4 bases, with 11 bases lying between them. DNA of the CDR3: TGTGCCAGCAGCGTTCAGGGGTCAGAGACCCAGTACTTC. As protein: CASSVQGSETQYF.

V is TRBV7-2 and J is TRBJ2-2; TRBD2 matches 7 bases. Looked up from germline, CDR1 is SGHTA and CDR2 is FQGNSA. This CDR3 is 15 amino acids long. The trim removed 9 bases at V and 2 bases at J, leaving 9 bases unmatched. The CDR3 here is CARSGGGGNTGELFF. CDR3 nucleotides: TGTGCCAGGAGCGGTGGGGGGGGTAACACCGGGGAGCTGTTTTTT.

The table lists this clone with a count of one. The DNA of the CDR3 is TGTGCCAGCTCACTATCCGCCAACATCCTCTACGAGCAGTACTTC. It codes for CASSLSANILYEQYF. This chain links TRBV18 with TRBJ2-7; D is uncertain. V lost 4 bases, J lost 3 bases, and 16 bases lay in between. The CDR3 sequence is 15 residues long. Germline CDR1 and CDR2: KGHSH and LQKENI.

This clone has just a few counts. V is TRBV4-3 and J is TRBJ2-1, with D tentatively TRBD2 (5 bases). Germline V CDR1 and CDR2: LGHNA, YSLEER. The ends were cut back, 0 bases at V and 8 bases at J, with 11 bases in the middle. The CDR3 consists of 14 residues. The chain's CDR3 is CASSQDPTSDEQFF. In DNA, the CDR3 is TGCGCCAGCAGCCAAGATCCCACTAGTGATGAGCAGTTCTTC.

The chain joins TRBV19 to TRBJ2-2, with 9 bases that match TRBD2. The length of the CDR3 is 14 residues. The germline V gene has CDR1 LNHDA and CDR2 SQIVND (reference sequence). The V and J ends lost 4 bases and 4 bases, in that order; junction bases with no gene match: 1. CDR3 nucleotide sequence: TGTGCCAGTAGTAGCGGGAGGGGCACCGGGGAGCTGTTTTTT. Translating it yields CASSSGRGTGELFF.

The CDR3 nucleotides read TGTGCCAGCAGCCCACGGGGGGGCCTTTACGAGCAGTACTTC. Translating it yields CASSPRGGLYEQYF. The chain has TRBV7-2 and TRBJ2-5, with TRBD2 matching over 8 bases. The end of the DNA is better explained by TRBJ2-7, so the J call may be wrong. Germline CDR1 and CDR2: SGHTA and FQGNSA. The length of the CDR3 is 14 residues.

This chain uses TRBV29-1 with TRBJ1-2; TRBD1 matches at 9 bases. The length of the CDR3 is 18 residues. From germline, CDR1 is SQVTM and CDR2 ANQGSEA. The junction had 20 bases not matched to a gene; V was cut back by 7 bases and J by 2 bases. The CDR3 is CSAPGSKDRGGGNYGYTF. Written as DNA, the CDR3 is TGCAGCGCCCCCGGATCGAAGGACAGGGGTGGAGGAAACTATGGCTACACCTTC.

This clone was seen only a few times. The gene calls are TRBV19 and TRBJ2-7, with 12 positions matching TRBD1. CDR3 length: 12 residues. Germline CDR1 and CDR2: LNHDA and SQIVND (reference sequence). Trimming cost V 9 bases and J 7 bases; bases outside gene matches: 4. CDR3 in DNA: TGTGCCAGGGGACAGGGGGCGAGTGAGCAGTACTTC. Translation: CARGQGASEQYF. The variable domain in full, with the rest retrieved from reference TRBV19 and TRBJ2-7, is DGGITQSPKYLFRKEGQNVTLSCEQNLNHDAMYWYRQDPGQGLRLIYYSQIVNDFQKGDIAEGYSVSREKKESFPLTVTSAQKNPTAFYLCARGQGASEQYFGPGTRLTVT.

Of note for this clone: A junction end diverges from the germline sequence, so it may reflect a read error. The chain combines TRBV7-2 with TRBJ2-7; TRBD2 might be the D (5 bases). This CDR3 region has 12 residues. Looked up from germline, CDR1 is SGHTA and CDR2 is FQGNSA. This chain's CDR3 is CASSLDAGRLFF. DNA of the CDR3: TGTGCCAGCAGCTTAGACGCGGGCAGACTGTTCTTC.

This chain joins TRBV27 and TRBJ2-1; 15 nucleotides align to TRBD2. Germline V gene data show CDR1 as MNHEY and CDR2 as SMNVEV (reference sequence). V dropped 5 bases and J dropped 9; count of bases not matched to a gene: 2. The length of the CDR3 is 14 residues. The DNA for the CDR3 is TGTGCCAGCAGTGGACTAGCGGGGGGGGGTGAGCAGTTCTTC. This encodes CASSGLAGGGEQFF.

This clone was detected only once. The chain joins TRBV28 to TRBJ2-3, with D tentatively TRBD2 (6 bases). The CDR3 spans 15 residues. V was clipped by 3 bases and J by 2 bases, with 12 bases between them. Germline CDR1 and CDR2: MDHEN and SYDVKM. The CDR3, as DNA: TGTGCCAGCAGTTTGGTGGGGGACTTCACAGATACGCAGTATTTT. Protein sequence: CASSLVGDFTDTQYF. Variable domain in full (rest from reference TRBV28 and TRBJ2-3): DVKVTQSSRYLVKRTGEKVFLECVQDMDHENMFWYRQDPGLGLRLIYFSYDVKMKEKGDIPEGYSVSREKKERFSLILESASTNQTSMYLCASSLVGDFTDTQYFGPGTRLTVL.

This chain links TRBV5-1 with TRBJ2-7; 10 bases align to TRBD1. The V segment lost 4 bases and the J segment 5 bases; nucleotides outside the gene matches: 6. The V gene's germline CDR1 is SGHRS and CDR2 YFSETQ. The CDR3 totals 14 residues. CDR3 protein: CASSPQDRGDEQYF. CDR3 coding DNA: TGCGCCAGCAGCCCCCAGGACAGGGGGGACGAGCAGTACTTC.